Shown below are 15 T cell receptor beta chains from a single sample sequenced in a study of OX40 agonist ivuxolimab in advanced cancers. The assay was immunoSEQ multiplex PCR, and TCRdb's table has in-frame clones only and misses some. Among roughly 25,000 clones, approximately 81% were seen once, and the ten largest hold about 32%. This material consisted of CD4+ or CD8+ T cells sorted from blood, taken in a trial of the OX40 agonist ivuxolimab. These receptors were obtained from an adult with an advanced solid tumor such as melanoma, head and neck, liver or kidney cancer.

DNA of the CDR3: TGTGCCCTCAGCGCGGGGGGGCATGGATACGAGCAGTACTTC. It specifies CALSAGGHGYEQYF. The J gene is TRBJ2-7, the V gene TRBV7-9, with TRBD2 matching 9 bases. The CDR3 loop spans 14 amino acids. J was trimmed by 4 bases and V by 11 bases; bases with no gene match: 12. Germline CDR1 SEHNR, CDR2 FQNEAQ (reference sequence).

The J gene is TRBJ1-2, the V gene TRBV30; D ambiguous. Trimming took 2 bases from V and 0 from J, leaving 10 bases between them. The CDR3 consists of 14 residues. Germline loops: CDR1 GTSNPN, CDR2 SVGIG (reference sequence). The CDR3 sequence: CAWSPGVANYGYTF. For the CDR3, the DNA is TGTGCCTGGAGTCCGGGAGTCGCTAACTATGGCTACACCTTC.

In nucleotides, the CDR3 is TGTGCCAGCAGCCCCCGGGTTTGGCCGCGACTGTACGAGCAGTACTTC. Translating gives CASSPRVWPRLYEQYF. The chain is built from TRBV7-2 and TRBJ2-7; D not certain. Looked up from germline, CDR1 is SGHTA and CDR2 is FQGNSA. CDR3 size: 16 residues. Trimming cost V 5 bases and J 4 bases, with 21 bases left between them.

The chain uses TRBV7-9 and TRBJ2-5; TRBD1 aligns across 10 bases. This CDR3 comprises 16 residues. CDR1 and CDR2 (germline): SEHNR, FQNEAQ (reference sequence). V was pared by 4 bases and J by 3 bases, with 8 bases of the junction left unmatched. The CDR3 spells CASSWRDRGFEETQYF. In nucleotides, the CDR3 is TGTGCCAGCAGCTGGCGGGACAGGGGTTTTGAAGAGACCCAGTACTTC.

The rearrangement uses TRBV7-9 and TRBJ2-2; D is possibly TRBD2 (6 bases). Germline CDR1 and CDR2: SEHNR and FQNEAQ (reference sequence). V lost 6 bases and J 5 bases, leaving 7 bases between the germline ends. This CDR3 contains 12 residues. CDR3 region: CASSGGTGELFF. DNA of the CDR3: TGTGCCAGCAGTGGGGGGACCGGGGAGCTGTTTTTT.

The V and J genes are TRBV21-1 and TRBJ2-3; the listed D gene, TRBD2, was not tested against the DNA. TRBV21-1 is marked as a pseudogene. CDR3 length equals 17 residues. The CDR3 nucleotides are TGTGCCAGCAGGCGCGGACTAGCGGGAGAGGTAATAGATACGCAGTATTTT. Encoded protein: CASRRGLAGEVIDTQYF.

V usage is TRBV7-8 and J usage is TRBJ2-2; 8 bases agree with TRBD2. Germline CDR1 SGHVS, CDR2 FQNEAQ. Losses at the gene ends were 5 bases for V and 4 bases for J; bases not matched to a gene: 6. The CDR3 totals 15 residues. The CDR3 DNA reads TGTGCCAGCAGCCGGGGACTAGTCCTCACCGGGGAGCTGTTTTTT. It codes for CASSRGLVLTGELFF.

The chain combines TRBV6-1 with TRBJ2-7; 7 nucleotides agree with TRBD1. Trimming removed 8 bases from V and 3 bases from J; junction bases left unmatched: 7. The CDR3 loop spans 13 amino acids. The V gene's germline CDR1 is MNHNS and CDR2 SASEGT. In DNA, the CDR3 is TGTGCCAGCGTTTTGGGACAGAGCTACGAGCAGTACTTC. Translation gives CASVLGQSYEQYF.

The CDR3 loop is CSVEDFKDRNTQYF. DNA for the CDR3: TGCAGCGTTGAAGACTTTAAGGACAGGAATACGCAGTATTTT. V gene TRBV29-1 combines with J gene TRBJ2-3; TRBD1 matches at 7 bases. The CDR3 sequence is 14 residues long. Germline V lookup: CDR1 SQVTM, CDR2 ANQGSEA. V was clipped by 0 bases and J by 7 bases; unmatched bases: 7.

This chain joins TRBV6-5 and TRBJ1-2, with a tentative D call TRBD1 (5 bases). V lost 2 bases, J lost 8 bases, and 6 bases lay in between. The germline V gene encodes CDR1 MNHEY and CDR2 SVGAGI. There are 11 residues in the CDR3. In DNA form, the CDR3 reads TGTGCCAGCAGTTACGGGGGAGGCTACACCTTC. Translating gives CASSYGGGYTF.

The chain couples TRBV6-1 to TRBJ2-1; D not certain. The CDR3 extends over 14 amino acids. CDR1 and CDR2 (germline): MNHNS, SASEGT. Trimming left V 3 bases short and J 2 bases short, with 8 bases between. The CDR3 DNA follows: TGTGCCAGCAGTGAGGACGGTCCCTACAATGAGCAGTTCTTC. Its translation is CASSEDGPYNEQFF.

This CDR3 reads CASSHTTQAMAEAFF. The CDR3 DNA reads as TGTGCCAGCAGCCACACTACCCAGGCAATGGCTGAAGCTTTCTTT. The chain links TRBV9 to TRBJ1-1; D is uncertain. The CDR3 runs 15 residues. Germline CDR1 is SGDLS and CDR2 is YYNGEE. V gave up 4 bases and J gave up 6 bases, with 19 bases separating them.

Comment on this clone: This sample includes further DNA sequences coding for the same CDR3. The gene calls are TRBV30 and TRBJ2-7, with D uncertain. The V end was cut by 6 bases, the J end by 1 base, with 13 bases between. The germline V gene has CDR1 GTSNPN and CDR2 SVGIG (reference sequence). The CDR3 covers 13 residues. The chain's CDR3 is CACGPQLSYEQYF. DNA of the CDR3: TGTGCCTGTGGACCGCAGCTTTCCTACGAGCAGTACTTC.

This clone came up a few times. The chain has TRBV7-9 and TRBJ2-7, with D perhaps matching TRBD1 (5 bases). The germline gives CDR1 SEHNR, CDR2 FQNEAQ (reference sequence). Trimming removed 6 bases at V and 2 bases at J, with 14 bases between. The CDR3 is 14 amino acids. The CDR3 protein is CASSRQTATYEQYF. The CDR3 region has the DNA TGTGCCAGCAGTCGACAGACAGCCACCTACGAGCAGTACTTC.

The V and J genes are TRBV11-2 and TRBJ2-1; 9 bases agree with TRBD2. The V and J ends lost 0 bases and 8 bases, in that order; junction bases with no gene match: 2. The CDR3 loop spans 14 amino acids. Germline lookup yields CDR1 SGHAT and CDR2 FQNNGV. CDR3 region: CASSLEVAGDEQFF. CDR3 DNA sequence: TGTGCCAGCAGCTTAGAAGTAGCGGGAGATGAGCAGTTCTTC.